This T cell receptor beta chain was observed in a study of T cells in Graves' hyperthyroidism and ophthalmopathy. In the study overall: Upon initial diagnosis and before any treatment, peripheral blood was collected. General observations from the study: Separation of ophthalmopathy from stable hyperthyroidism was achieved by a 13 V-J model. Prediction of ophthalmopathy progression came a median around 6.1 months pre-onset.

Amplification of TCR beta CDR3 regions used RNA as the template. Primed by the HTBI set, a first-round RT-PCR was run on the TCR CDR3. TCRdb called the multiplex PCR reads again in MiXCR, with one record for every CDR3 protein. Seen here are around 700,000 distinct CDR3 sequences, approximately 18% observed once, and the top ten hold 15% to 20%. Criteria for exclusion of patients were uncontrolled infection, other autoimmune disease, pregnancy or lactation. The sample holds many counts of this clonotype. Its antigen is not known. The CDR3 is made up of 11 amino acids. Per germline, CDR1 ENHRY and CDR2 SYGVKD. Trimming shortened V by 2 bases and J by 6 bases, and 5 bases separated the two germline ends.

The sample was blood. This rearrangement joins TRBV10-3 to TRBJ2-7; D ambiguous. This sequence was found in a woman between 45 and 60 years old with Graves' hyperthyroidism that later progressed to Graves' ophthalmopathy. This chain's CDR3 is CAISEIGEQYF. CDR3 nucleotides: TGTGCCATCAGTGAGATCGGCGAGCAGTACTTC.